These 30 T cell receptor beta chains were sequenced from one sample in a study of OX40 agonist ivuxolimab in advanced cancers. Generated by immunoSEQ multiplex PCR, the TCRdb table keeps only in-frame clones and is missing some. The data show tens of thousands of clones, over 80% seen once. Sequenced material: CD4+ or CD8+ T cells sorted from blood, taken in a trial of the OX40 agonist ivuxolimab. The receptors here all came from an adult with an advanced solid tumor such as melanoma, head and neck, liver or kidney cancer.

The V and J genes are TRBV7-9 and TRBJ2-2; unclear D gene. Germline lookup yields CDR1 SEHNR and CDR2 FQNEAQ (reference sequence). The V gene lost 5 bases and the J gene lost 1 base, with 5 bases spanning the gap. The CDR3 length is 13 residues. As DNA, the CDR3 is TGTGCCAGCAGCCGACAGAACACCGGGGAGCTGTTTTTT. Amino acids: CASSRQNTGELFF. Filled out from reference TRBV7-9 and TRBJ2-2, the complete variable domain reads DTGVSQNPRHKITKRGQNVTFRCDPISEHNRLYWYRQTLGQGPEFLTYFQNEAQLEKSRLLSDRFSAERPKGSFSTLEIQRTEQGDSAMYLCASSRQNTGELFFGEGSRLTVL.

The J gene is TRBJ2-7, the V gene TRBV5-4; perhaps TRBD1 as D (6 bases). CDR3 length: 14 amino acids. Trimming pared 2 bases from V and 6 bases from J, leaving 15 bases between. Per the germline V gene, CDR1 is SGHNT and CDR2 is YYREEE (reference sequence). The CDR3 DNA reads TGTGCCAGCAGCTTTTGGACAGACGGCCGCGAGCAGTACTTC. Translation: CASSFWTDGREQYF.

The V gene is TRBV2, the J gene TRBJ2-1; D is perhaps TRBD1 (6 bases). Trimming took off 1 base at V and 9 bases at J, with 10 bases between the two ends. The CDR3 covers 13 residues. The germline V gene encodes CDR1 SNHLY and CDR2 FYNNEI. CDR3 sequence: CASSEDRDGEQFF. For the CDR3, the DNA is TGTGCCAGCAGTGAAGACAGGGATGGTGAGCAGTTCTTC.

The chain is built from TRBV6-5 and TRBJ1-4; tentative D call: TRBD1 (6 bases). V gave up 6 bases and J gave up 9 bases, with 8 bases separating them. CDR3 length: 11 residues. The V gene's germline CDR1 is MNHEY and CDR2 SVGAGI. The CDR3, as DNA: TGTGCCAGCAGGACAGGCAAAAAACTGTTTTTT. As protein: CASRTGKKLFF.

As DNA, the CDR3 is TGTGCCAGCAGTCAGAGTGATGGCAGGCTGGACACTGAAGCTTTCTTT. The encoded protein is CASSQSDGRLDTEAFF. The chain uses TRBV6-6 and TRBJ1-1; D is undetermined. Looked up from germline, CDR1 is MNHNY and CDR2 is SVGAGI (reference sequence). The CDR3 length is 16 residues. Trimming removed 5 bases at V and 3 bases at J, with 19 bases between.

The chain links TRBV27 to TRBJ1-5; D possibly corresponds to TRBD1 (5 bases). CDR1 and CDR2 (germline): MNHEY, SMNVEV (reference sequence). The CDR3 length is 13 residues. V was cut by 4 bases and J by 5 bases, with 9 bases left in between. In DNA, the CDR3 is TGTGCCAGCAGTTGGGGGGGGGATCAGCCCCAGCATTTT. This encodes CASSWGGDQPQHF.

This clone was seen more than once but under ten times. The J gene is TRBJ2-7, the V gene TRBV28; unclear D gene. From germline, CDR1 is MDHEN and CDR2 SYDVKM. The CDR3 totals 14 residues. V was trimmed by 3 bases and J by 3 bases, leaving 12 bases between them. The CDR3 loop is CASSLQVSLYEQYF. Written as DNA, the CDR3 is TGTGCCAGCAGTTTGCAAGTATCACTCTACGAGCAGTACTTC.

V usage is TRBV19 and J usage is TRBJ2-7; 9 nucleotides agree with TRBD1. Per germline, CDR1 LNHDA and CDR2 SQIVND (reference sequence). V shed 3 bases and J 2 bases; nucleotides not matched to a gene: 2. This CDR3 spans 14 amino acids. The CDR3 DNA sequence: TGTGCCAGTAGTATGGGGACAGGGCCCTACGAGCAGTACTTC. Translated, it gives CASSMGTGPYEQYF.

V gene TRBV11-2 combines with J gene TRBJ1-2; 7 bases map to TRBD1. With 5 bases clipped from V and 3 bases from J, the junction kept 6 bases outside the gene matches. The CDR3 is 14 residues long. Germline loops: CDR1 SGHAT, CDR2 FQNNGV. The DNA for the CDR3 is TGTGCCAGCAGCCTGAGACAGGGAGACTATGGCTACACCTTC. Protein product: CASSLRQGDYGYTF. Based on the CDR3 plus reference TRBV11-2 and TRBJ1-2, the full variable domain is EAGVAQSPRYKIIEKRQSVAFWCNPISGHATLYWYQQILGQGPKLLIQFQNNGVVDDSQLPKDRFSAERLKGVDSTLKIQPAKLEDSAVYLCASSLRQGDYGYTFGSGTRLTVV.

This clone is categorized as medium-sized. The chain employs TRBV5-1 and TRBJ2-3, with TRBD1 as a possible D gene (6 bases). Germline-derived CDR1 and CDR2 are SGHRS and YFSETQ. This CDR3 comprises 16 residues. V dropped 3 bases and J dropped 2 bases, with 16 bases sitting between them. The chain's CDR3 is CASSSYQGQDTDTQYF. The DNA of the CDR3 is TGCGCCAGCAGCTCGTATCAGGGGCAAGACACAGATACGCAGTATTTT.

V and J are TRBV4-3 and TRBJ1-4; 10 positions match TRBD1. Germline V CDR1 and CDR2: LGHNA, YSLEER. J gave up 8 bases and V 4 bases, and 7 bases lay outside the gene matches. The length of the CDR3 is 15 residues. The CDR3 loop is CASSLEWGQGEKLFF. The CDR3, as DNA: TGCGCCAGCAGCCTCGAATGGGGACAGGGGGAAAAACTGTTTTTT.

The rearrangement uses TRBV14 and TRBJ2-3; D gene ambiguous. The length of the CDR3 is 13 residues. Germline CDR1 SGHDN, CDR2 FVKESK. Trimming took 0 bases from V and 4 from J, leaving 5 bases between them. This CDR3 reads CASSQDGADTQYF. CDR3 in DNA: TGTGCCAGCAGCCAAGATGGGGCAGATACGCAGTATTTT. The entire variable domain, with the rest obtained from reference TRBV14 and TRBJ2-3, is as follows: EAGVTQFPSHSVIEKGQTVTLRCDPISGHDNLYWYRRVMGKEIKFLLHFVKESKQDESGMPNNRFLAERTGGTYSTLKVQPAELEDSGVYFCASSQDGADTQYFGPGTRLTVL.

The rearrangement joins TRBV5-6 to TRBJ1-2; 7 bases line up with TRBD1. The V gene end was trimmed by 4 bases and the J gene end by 6 bases; junction bases not matched to a gene: 6. The germline V gene has CDR1 SGHDT and CDR2 YYEEEE. This CDR3 is built from 13 residues. CDR3 DNA: TGTGCCAGCAGCCCACAGGGGAGGCATGGCTACACCTTC. This gives the protein CASSPQGRHGYTF.

The CDR3 spells CASSHLRGGYTGELFF. CDR3 coding DNA: TGCGCCAGCAGCCATTTAAGGGGAGGGTACACCGGGGAGCTGTTTTTT. The chain has TRBV4-3 and TRBJ2-2, with 7 nucleotides matching TRBD2. V lost 3 bases, J lost 3 bases, and 7 bases stayed unmatched. Germline lookup yields CDR1 LGHNA and CDR2 YSLEER. This CDR3 is 16 amino acids long.

This chain links TRBV4-3 with TRBJ1-4; D might be TRBD1 (5 bases). Germline V gene data show CDR1 as LGHNA and CDR2 as YSLEER. This CDR3 is 16 amino acids long. V dropped 0 bases and J dropped 8 bases, with 16 bases sitting between them. CDR3 nucleotide sequence: TGCGCCAGCAGCCAAGATGGGGGGGGGAGACAGGAAAAACTGTTTTTT. It yields the protein CASSQDGGGRQEKLFF.

This clone was counted a few times. The chain links TRBV5-5 to TRBJ2-1; D might be TRBD2 (5 bases). This CDR3 spans 13 amino acids. Germline assignment: CDR1 SGHKS and CDR2 YYEKEE (reference sequence). The ends were cut back, 4 bases at V and 9 bases at J, with 14 bases in the middle. CDR3 DNA: TGTGCCAGCAGCCTGGACTTTGGCGGTGAGCAGTTCTTC. It yields the protein CASSLDFGGEQFF.

The V call is TRBV25-1, the J call TRBJ1-2; 10 positions agree with TRBD1. Germline V gives CDR1 MGHDK, CDR2 SYGVNS. V lost 8 bases to trimming and J lost 1 base; unmatched junction nucleotides: 10. CDR3 length: 16 residues. The CDR3: CASGRDRGPLNYGYTF. CDR3 DNA sequence: TGTGCCAGCGGCCGGGACAGGGGCCCCCTTAACTATGGCTACACCTTC.

The J gene is TRBJ1-3, the V gene TRBV6-5; D gene ambiguous. This CDR3 spans 15 amino acids. Deletions cut 6 bases from V and 0 bases from J, with 12 bases between. Per germline, CDR1 MNHEY and CDR2 SVGAGI. This chain's CDR3 is CASSHDPGSGNTIYF. The CDR3 coding sequence is TGTGCCAGCAGCCACGACCCTGGCTCTGGAAACACCATATATTTT.

This clone was seen a handful of times. V and J are TRBV29-1 and TRBJ1-1; 7 bases map to TRBD1. With 4 bases clipped from V and 5 bases from J, the junction kept 4 bases outside the gene matches. Per the germline V gene, CDR1 is SQVTM and CDR2 is ANQGSEA. The CDR3 contains 12 residues. The CDR3 DNA follows: TGCAGCGTTGGACAGGGCGAGACTGAAGCTTTCTTT. Translation: CSVGQGETEAFF.

V usage is TRBV4-3 and J usage is TRBJ1-1, with D possibly TRBD1 on 6 matching bases. The CDR3 extends over 15 amino acids. Trimming pared 3 bases from V and 8 bases from J, leaving 19 bases between. In germline, CDR1 is LGHNA, CDR2 YSLEER. This chain's CDR3 is CASSQGANGEDEAFF. The CDR3 nucleotides are TGCGCCAGCAGCCAGGGGGCTAACGGAGAGGACGAAGCTTTCTTT.

The chain combines TRBV4-1 with TRBJ1-1; a weak D match, TRBD1 (5 bases). The germline V gene encodes CDR1 MGHRA and CDR2 YSYEKL. The CDR3 consists of 17 residues. Trimming cost V 3 bases and J 2 bases, with 19 bases left between them. CDR3 residues: CASSHFGGVTENTEAFF. In DNA, the CDR3 is TGCGCCAGCAGCCACTTTGGGGGGGTGACAGAAAACACTGAAGCTTTCTTT.

By frequency in the sample, this clone is medium-sized. The gene calls are TRBV7-2 and TRBJ2-1, with D hard to call. Germline loops: CDR1 SGHTA, CDR2 FQGNSA. This CDR3 region has 15 residues. V was pared by 1 base and J by 4 bases, with 11 bases between. The CDR3 here is CASSLEASSYNEQFF. Written as DNA, the CDR3 is TGTGCCAGCAGCTTAGAAGCGAGTAGTTACAATGAGCAGTTCTTC.

This chain's CDR3 is CASSPPSDRGASGNTIYF. CDR3 nucleotides: TGTGCCAGCAGCCCCCCCTCTGACAGGGGGGCCTCTGGAAACACCATATATTTT. The rearrangement uses TRBV25-1 and TRBJ1-3, with 9 nucleotides matching TRBD1. The V gene end was trimmed by 6 bases and the J gene end by 0 bases; junction bases not matched to a gene: 12. Germline loops: CDR1 MGHDK, CDR2 SYGVNS. The CDR3 loop spans 18 amino acids.

This clone was recorded only once. The chain couples TRBV6-5 to TRBJ1-1; TRBD1 aligns across 7 bases. Per the germline V gene, CDR1 is MNHEY and CDR2 is SVGAGI. The CDR3 sequence is 15 residues long. Trimming removed 7 bases from V and 2 bases from J; junction bases left unmatched: 10. The CDR3 DNA follows: TGTGCCAGCATCGAACGGACAGGAAAAAACACTGAAGCTTTCTTT. It yields the protein CASIERTGKNTEAFF.

The J gene is TRBJ1-1, the V gene TRBV27; no firm D call. The CDR3 spans 15 residues. Trimming stripped 0 bases from V and 5 bases from J, with 13 bases between. Germline lookup yields CDR1 MNHEY and CDR2 SMNVEV (reference sequence). The CDR3: CASSLSRDPRTEAFF. The CDR3 nucleotides read TGTGCCAGCAGTTTATCGCGAGATCCAAGAACTGAAGCTTTCTTT.

A few counts support this clone. V gene TRBV29-1 combines with J gene TRBJ2-2, with 9 bases aligning to TRBD1. The CDR3 extends over 14 amino acids. The V and J ends lost 3 bases and 5 bases, in that order; junction bases with no gene match: 4. Germline V gene data show CDR1 as SQVTM and CDR2 as ANQGSEA. CDR3 sequence: CSVDTGQGTGELFF. The CDR3 nucleotides read TGCAGCGTTGATACGGGACAGGGTACCGGGGAGCTGTTTTTT.

This chain links TRBV6-5 with TRBJ1-2; D is possibly TRBD1 (6 bases). The V and J ends lost 6 bases and 4 bases respectively, with 12 bases between them. The CDR3 runs 13 residues. The germline CDR1 and CDR2 sequences are MNHEY and SVGAGI. CDR3 in DNA: TGTGCCAGCAGCTACAGGGCAATCTATGGCTACACCTTC. It is translated as CASSYRAIYGYTF.

This clone was detected only a few times. The chain links TRBV27 to TRBJ2-1, with 10 bases identical to TRBD1. Trimming removed 5 bases from V and 5 bases from J; junction bases left unmatched: 9. CDR3 length: 16 residues. Per the germline V gene, CDR1 is MNHEY and CDR2 is SMNVEV (reference sequence). CDR3 sequence reads: CASSPRTGGNDNEQFF. The CDR3, as DNA: TGTGCCAGCAGTCCCCGGACAGGGGGTAATGACAATGAGCAGTTCTTC.

This sequence joins TRBV13 and TRBJ1-1; D is unresolved. The V end lost 0 bases, the J end lost 1 base, and 6 bases lay between the germline ends. CDR1 is PRHDT, CDR2 FYEKMQ, per germline (reference sequence). This CDR3 has 14 amino acids. The CDR3 DNA is TGTGCCAGCAGCTTAGGGGAGGGGAACACTGAAGCTTTCTTT. Translation gives CASSLGEGNTEAFF.

This chain connects TRBV9 to TRBJ1-1; D not resolved. The V end was cut by 0 bases, the J end by 6 bases, with 9 bases between. Per the germline V gene, CDR1 is SGDLS and CDR2 is YYNGEE. This CDR3 is 13 amino acids long. The CDR3 sequence: CASSVAREAEAFF. In DNA, the CDR3 is TGTGCCAGCAGCGTAGCAAGGGAAGCTGAAGCTTTCTTT.